A single sample is the source of the 19 T cell receptor beta chains below, sequenced in a study of cytomegalovirus exposure and HLA in healthy donors. PCR amplification relied on 60 Vbeta primers (plus 13 Jbeta primers). The repertoire was sequenced with immunoSEQ multiplex PCR; TCRdb's copy has only in-frame clones and lacks some. In the table there are around 85,000 clones, more than 70% of which are singletons. The source material was PBMCs. The receptors were sampled from a man between 60 and 75 years old in good health and CMV-seronegative.

The chain joins TRBV21-1 to TRBJ2-5; the D segment call TRBD1 is taken from the table without a DNA check. TRBV21-1 represents a pseudogene. The CDR3 is 17 residues long. CDR3 protein: CASSKEWGDRARETQYF. The DNA of the CDR3 is TGTGCCAGCAGCAAAGAGTGGGGGGACAGGGCTCGGGAGACCCAGTACTTC.

This clone appeared once. The junction and the germline gene differ at one end; a read error may be behind it. The V call is TRBV11-2, the J call TRBJ1-5; D is possibly TRBD1 (6 bases). The germline V gene encodes CDR1 SGHAT and CDR2 FQNNGV. This CDR3 has 13 amino acids. Here the CDR3 reads CAGSWDINQPQHF. CDR3 in DNA: TGTGCCGGCAGCTGGGACATTAATCAGCCCCAGCATTTT.

V usage is TRBV4-1 and J usage is TRBJ2-3, with a weak D call TRBD1 (6 bases). This CDR3 comprises 16 residues. V gave up 5 bases and J gave up 5 bases, with 20 bases separating them. Germline loops: CDR1 MGHRA, CDR2 YSYEKL. This CDR3 is CASSSGTHLRGDTQYF. The CDR3 nucleotides are TGCGCCAGCAGCTCCGGGACACACCTTCGCGGAGATACGCAGTATTTT.

Details on this clone: The conserved closing phenylalanine or tryptophan is absent in this CDR3, likely reflecting a read error. It is unclear where the CDR3 begins or ends on the DNA, so no DNA is shown, and the CDR3 is as TCRdb lists it. The chain recombines TRBV30 with TRBJ2-7; TRBD1 is taken as the D call from the table, unchecked against the DNA. The CDR3 is made up of 10 amino acids, end residues included. Per germline, CDR1 GTSNPN and CDR2 SVGIG (reference sequence). CDR3: CAWPQKGAVL.

The gene calls are TRBV19 and TRBJ2-1, with TRBD2 as a possible D gene (5 bases). This CDR3 is built from 13 residues. Trimming cost V 6 bases and J 10 bases, with 16 bases left between them. Per germline, CDR1 LNHDA and CDR2 SQIVND (reference sequence). The CDR3 protein is CASRTAGVREQFF. CDR3 coding DNA: TGTGCCAGTAGGACCGCCGGGGTCCGGGAGCAGTTCTTC.

This sequence joins TRBV2 and TRBJ1-2; the D is unclear. Trimming removed 1 base at V and 4 bases at J, with 7 bases between. The CDR3 runs 13 residues. From germline, CDR1 is SNHLY and CDR2 FYNNEI. As DNA, the CDR3 is TGTGCCAGCAGTGAAGGGCCCGTCTATGGCTACACCTTC. Protein: CASSEGPVYGYTF.

This clone was counted a single time. This CDR3 is CASSQRTGGDYGYTF. The CDR3 bases are TGTGCCAGCAGCCAGAGGACAGGGGGCGACTATGGCTACACCTTC. This chain links TRBV14 with TRBJ1-2, with 11 bases matching TRBD1. The CDR3 covers 15 residues. CDR1 SGHDN and CDR2 FVKESK come from the germline V gene. V trimming: 3 bases; J trimming: 3 bases; junction bases outside the gene matches: 3.

The sample holds a few counts of this clone. The chain carries TRBV7-9 and TRBJ1-1; no reliable D call. The ends were cut back, 7 bases at V and 0 bases at J, with 9 bases in the middle. Germline CDR1 reads SEHNR; CDR2 reads FQNEAQ (reference sequence). The CDR3 spans 13 residues. The CDR3 nucleotides read TGTGCCAGCAAGGAGGTAGTGAACACTGAAGCTTTCTTT. It yields the protein CASKEVVNTEAFF.

The rearrangement joins TRBV13 to TRBJ1-5; 7 nucleotides agree with TRBD1. CDR1 PRHDT and CDR2 FYEKMQ come from the germline V gene (reference sequence). V was clipped by 5 bases and J by 6 bases; unmatched bases: 10. The CDR3 length is 15 residues. The CDR3 loop reads CASSMTGTRGQPQHF. DNA of the CDR3: TGTGCCAGCAGCATGACAGGGACTCGGGGTCAGCCCCAGCATTTT.

V is TRBV5-1 and J is TRBJ1-2; 8 bases map to TRBD1. The CDR3 is 16 residues long. Trimming at V came to 0 bases and at J to 4 bases, leaving 8 bases not matched to a gene. Germline V lookup: CDR1 SGHRS, CDR2 YFSETQ. CDR3 sequence: CASSLGTGIGGYGYTF. For the CDR3, the DNA is TGCGCCAGCAGCTTGGGGACAGGGATAGGTGGCTATGGCTACACCTTC.

This clone was recorded a few times. The J gene is TRBJ2-7, the V gene TRBV6-1, with D maybe TRBD2 (6 bases). The V end lost 0 bases, the J end lost 4 bases, and 16 bases lay between the germline ends. The CDR3 consists of 16 residues. Germline CDR1 is MNHNS and CDR2 is SASEGT. CDR3 in amino acids: CASSEALGRSGYEQYF. The CDR3 DNA sequence: TGTGCCAGCAGTGAAGCGTTGGGACGCAGCGGGTACGAGCAGTACTTC.

The rearrangement links TRBV11-1 to TRBJ2-2; TRBD2 matches at 9 bases. Germline V gene lookup returns CDR1 SGHAT and CDR2 FQDESV (reference sequence). Trimming removed 3 bases from V and 3 bases from J; junction bases left unmatched: 5. The CDR3 is made up of 16 amino acids. The DNA of the CDR3 is TGTGCCAGCAGCTTCGTGCGGGGGGGCTACACCGGGGAGCTGTTTTTT. Protein sequence: CASSFVRGGYTGELFF. Based on the CDR3 plus reference TRBV11-1 and TRBJ2-2, the full variable domain is EAEVAQSPRYKITEKSQAVAFWCDPISGHATLYWYRQILGQGPELLVQFQDESVVDDSQLPKDRFSAERLKGVDSTLKIQPAELGDSAMYLCASSFVRGGYTGELFFGEGSRLTVL.

The rearrangement joins TRBV7-3 to TRBJ1-1; 7 bases are a match to TRBD1. Germline loops: CDR1 SGHTA, CDR2 FQGTGA. Germline trimming cut 5 bases from V and 2 bases from J; bases unmatched to any gene: 8. CDR3 size: 15 residues. CDR3 loop: CASSPGTDLNTEAFF. The CDR3 DNA is TGTGCCAGCAGCCCGGGGACAGACCTTAACACTGAAGCTTTCTTT.

This clone was seen only a few times. The V and J genes are TRBV15 and TRBJ2-7; TRBD1 is a possible D gene (7 bases). The V end lost 1 base, the J end lost 3 bases, and 16 bases lay between the germline ends. The germline CDR1 and CDR2 sequences are LNHNV and YYDKDF (reference sequence). The CDR3 has 16 amino acids. CDR3 sequence: CATSRGGVRGLYEQYF. The CDR3 bases are TGTGCCACCAGCAGAGGCGGGGTGAGGGGGCTCTACGAGCAGTACTTC.

The chain couples TRBV11-3 to TRBJ1-5; the D is unclear. Trimming pared 3 bases from V and 2 bases from J, leaving 2 bases between. CDR1 and CDR2 (germline): SGHNT, YENEEA. The CDR3 extends over 12 amino acids. The CDR3 here is CASSFGNQPQHF. CDR3 DNA sequence: TGTGCCAGCAGCTTCGGCAATCAGCCCCAGCATTTT. The whole variable domain, filled in from reference TRBV11-3 and TRBJ1-5, reads EAGVVQSPRYKIIEKKQPVAFWCNPISGHNTLYWYLQNLGQGPELLIRYENEEAVDDSQLPKDRFSAERLKGVDSTLKIQPAELGDSAVYLCASSFGNQPQHFGDGTRLSIL.

The sample holds a few counts of this clone. The chain uses TRBV19 and TRBJ1-2, with D perhaps TRBD1 (6 bases). The CDR3 sequence is 13 residues long. Germline CDR1 reads LNHDA; CDR2 reads SQIVND (reference sequence). Trimming left V 5 bases short and J 8 bases short, with 15 bases between. The CDR3 DNA is TGTGCCAGTAGTTTACTACAGGGTATGGGCTACACCTTC. Translating it yields CASSLLQGMGYTF.

The chain carries TRBV5-1 and TRBJ1-4, with a possible D match to TRBD1 (6 bases). V was clipped by 0 bases and J by 4 bases, with 13 bases between them. CDR1 is SGHRS and CDR2 is YFSETQ in the germline V gene. The CDR3 spans 16 residues. The CDR3, as DNA: TGCGCCAGCAGCTTGGTTCCAGGGGATAATAATGAAAAACTGTTTTTT. Amino acid sequence: CASSLVPGDNNEKLFF.

The rearrangement uses TRBV2 and TRBJ2-1; a weak D match, TRBD2 (6 bases). V lost 5 bases to trimming and J lost 7 bases, with 12 bases between them. This CDR3 has 13 amino acids. Germline values: CDR1 SNHLY, CDR2 FYNNEI. The CDR3 DNA reads as TGTGCCAGCAGTACTCAAGGGAGGAATGAGCAGTTCTTC. The encoded protein is CASSTQGRNEQFF.

The count of this clone is one. The genes are TRBV27 and TRBJ1-2; 9 nucleotides line up with TRBD1. This CDR3 is 15 amino acids long. Germline V gives CDR1 MNHEY, CDR2 SMNVEV (reference sequence). J gave up 4 bases and V 5 bases, and 8 bases lay outside the gene matches. The CDR3 nucleotides are TGTGCCAGCAGTACCGGACAGGGGCCCCTCTATGGCTACACCTTC. Translation gives CASSTGQGPLYGYTF.